This T cell receptor (beta chain) was identified during a study of CD8+ T cells in alopecia areata. Study outcomes and limitations: Tofacitinib significantly lowered scalp clonality and expanded CD8+ clones among the top 100. Lesional tissue from the scalp (especially in alopecia totalis/universalis) showed higher clonality than normal scalp. While tofacitinib was given, many expanded lesional clones persisted in scalp and blood.

Treatment noted: oral pan-JAK inhibitor, 5-10 mg twice daily. RNA, once extracted, was reverse transcribed into cDNA for use as the sequencing template. TCRdb's copy holds only in-frame clones and misses some; the assay was immunoSEQ multiplex PCR. Found here are some 170,000 clones, 50% to 75% of them singletons; the top ten hold 16%. Germline assignment: CDR1 SNHLY and CDR2 FYNNEI. The CDR3 loop spans 15 amino acids. Trimming removed 9 bases from V and 3 bases from J, with 18 bases in between. Details on this clone: Its antigen is as yet unknown.

The specimen was CD4+ T cells sorted from blood, collected between weeks 55 and 65, from a patient treated with tofacitinib. This clonotype was sampled from a human donor with alopecia areata. V and J are TRBV2 and TRBJ2-1, with a possible D match to TRBD2 (5 bases). CDR3 sequence (DNA): TGTGCCAGTGCGATAGCGATTGGCCTCTACAATGAGCAGTTCTTC. Translation: CASAIAIGLYNEQFF.